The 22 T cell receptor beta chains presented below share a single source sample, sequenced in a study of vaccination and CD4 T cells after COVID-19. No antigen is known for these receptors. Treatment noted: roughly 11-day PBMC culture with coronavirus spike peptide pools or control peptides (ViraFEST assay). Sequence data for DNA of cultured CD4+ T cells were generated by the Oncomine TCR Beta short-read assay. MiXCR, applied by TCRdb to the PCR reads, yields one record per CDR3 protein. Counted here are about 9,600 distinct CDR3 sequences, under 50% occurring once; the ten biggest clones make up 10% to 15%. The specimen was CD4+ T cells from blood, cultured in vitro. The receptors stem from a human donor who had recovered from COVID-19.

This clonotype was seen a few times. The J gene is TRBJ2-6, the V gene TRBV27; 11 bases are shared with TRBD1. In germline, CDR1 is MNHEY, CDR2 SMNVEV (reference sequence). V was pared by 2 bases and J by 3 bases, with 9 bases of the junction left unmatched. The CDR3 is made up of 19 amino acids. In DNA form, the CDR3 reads TGTGCCAGCAGTTTAATAGGACAGGGGGCGCAAAGTGGGGCCAACGTCCTGACTTTC. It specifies CASSLIGQGAQSGANVLTF.

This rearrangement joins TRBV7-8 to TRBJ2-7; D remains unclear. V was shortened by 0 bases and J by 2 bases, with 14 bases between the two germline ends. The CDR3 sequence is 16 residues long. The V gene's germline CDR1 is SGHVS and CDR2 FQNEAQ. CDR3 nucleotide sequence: TGTGCCAGCAGCTTAGCAGGAAGGGCGAGAACCTACGAGCAGTACTTC. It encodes CASSLAGRARTYEQYF.

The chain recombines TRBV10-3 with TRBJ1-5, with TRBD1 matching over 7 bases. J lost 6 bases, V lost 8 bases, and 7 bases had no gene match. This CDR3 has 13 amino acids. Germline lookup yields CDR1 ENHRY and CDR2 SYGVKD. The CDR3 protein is CAIAGTDGQPQHF. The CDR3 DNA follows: TGTGCCATCGCTGGGACAGACGGTCAGCCCCAGCATTTT.

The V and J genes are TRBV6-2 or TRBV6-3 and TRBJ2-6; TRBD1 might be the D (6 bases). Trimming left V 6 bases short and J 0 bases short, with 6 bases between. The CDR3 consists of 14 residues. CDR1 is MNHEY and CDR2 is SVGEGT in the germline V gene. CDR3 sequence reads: CASRQGSGANVLTF. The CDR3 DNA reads TGTGCCAGCAGACAGGGCTCTGGGGCCAACGTCCTGACTTTC.

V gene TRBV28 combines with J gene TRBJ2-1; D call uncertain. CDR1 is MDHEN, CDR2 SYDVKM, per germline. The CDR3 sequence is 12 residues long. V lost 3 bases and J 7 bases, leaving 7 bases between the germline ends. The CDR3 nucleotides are TGTGCCAGCAGTTTCTTGGGGAATGAGCAGTTCTTC. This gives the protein CASSFLGNEQFF.

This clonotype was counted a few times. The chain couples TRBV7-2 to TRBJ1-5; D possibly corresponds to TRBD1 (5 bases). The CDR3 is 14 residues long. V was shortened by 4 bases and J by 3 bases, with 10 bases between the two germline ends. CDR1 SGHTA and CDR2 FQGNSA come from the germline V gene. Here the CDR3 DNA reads TGTGCCAGCAGCTCACAGGCGTTCAATCAGCCCCAGCATTTT. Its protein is CASSSQAFNQPQHF.

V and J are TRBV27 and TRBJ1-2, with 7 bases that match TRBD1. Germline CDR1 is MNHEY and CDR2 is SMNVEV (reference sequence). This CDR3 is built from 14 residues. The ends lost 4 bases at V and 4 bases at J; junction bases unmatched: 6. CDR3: CASSSPGQPYGYTF. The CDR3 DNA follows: TGTGCCAGCAGTTCTCCGGGACAGCCCTATGGCTACACCTTC.

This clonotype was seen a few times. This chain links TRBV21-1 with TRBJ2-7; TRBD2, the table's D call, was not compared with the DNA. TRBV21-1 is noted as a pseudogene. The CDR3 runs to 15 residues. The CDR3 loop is CASSPRSGHNNEQYF. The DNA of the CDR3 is TGTGCCAGCAGCCCCCGTAGCGGGCACAACAACGAGCAGTACTTC.

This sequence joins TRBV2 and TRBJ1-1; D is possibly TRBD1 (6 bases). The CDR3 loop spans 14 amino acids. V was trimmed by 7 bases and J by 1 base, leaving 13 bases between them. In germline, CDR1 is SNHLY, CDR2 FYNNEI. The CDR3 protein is CASTDRRGNTEAFF. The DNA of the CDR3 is TGTGCCAGCACCGACCGCAGGGGGAACACTGAAGCTTTCTTT.

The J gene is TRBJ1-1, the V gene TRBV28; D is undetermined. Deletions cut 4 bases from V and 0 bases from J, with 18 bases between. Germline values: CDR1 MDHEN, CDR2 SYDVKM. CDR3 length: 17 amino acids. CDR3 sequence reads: CASSSTNPGLMNTEAFF. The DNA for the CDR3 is TGTGCCAGCAGTTCCACCAATCCTGGCCTCATGAACACTGAAGCTTTCTTT.

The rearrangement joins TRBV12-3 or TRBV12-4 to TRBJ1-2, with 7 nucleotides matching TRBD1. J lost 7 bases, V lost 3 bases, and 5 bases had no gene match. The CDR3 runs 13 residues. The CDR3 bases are TGTGCCAGCAGTTTTCGAGGGGGCGGTGGCTACACCTTC. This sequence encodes CASSFRGGGGYTF.

The CDR3 DNA is TGTGCCAGCAGCCCCCTTGGGGGCGGTGGTGGCTACACCTTC. Residues: CASSPLGGGGGYTF. The rearrangement joins TRBV14 to TRBJ1-2, with TRBD1 as a possible D gene (6 bases). The V gene's germline CDR1 is SGHDN and CDR2 FVKESK. Trimming left V 4 bases short and J 7 bases short, with 16 bases between. The CDR3 covers 14 residues.

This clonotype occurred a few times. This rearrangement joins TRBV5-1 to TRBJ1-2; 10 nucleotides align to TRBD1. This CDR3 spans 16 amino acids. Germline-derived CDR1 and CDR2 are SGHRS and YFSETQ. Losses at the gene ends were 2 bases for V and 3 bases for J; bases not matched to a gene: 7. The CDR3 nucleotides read TGCGCCAGCAGCTTCGAACCGGGACAGGGGCACTATGGCTACACCTTC. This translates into CASSFEPGQGHYGYTF.

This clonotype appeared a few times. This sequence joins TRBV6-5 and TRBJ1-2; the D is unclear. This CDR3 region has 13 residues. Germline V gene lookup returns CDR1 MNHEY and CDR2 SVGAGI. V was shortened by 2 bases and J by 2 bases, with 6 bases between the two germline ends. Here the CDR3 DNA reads TGTGCCAGCAGTTACACGGGAAACTATGGCTACACCTTC. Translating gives CASSYTGNYGYTF.

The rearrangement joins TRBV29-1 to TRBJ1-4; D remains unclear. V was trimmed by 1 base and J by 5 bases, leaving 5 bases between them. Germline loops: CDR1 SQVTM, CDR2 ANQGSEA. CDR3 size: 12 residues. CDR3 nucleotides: TGCAGCGTTGAAGGCCCCAATGAAAAACTGTTTTTT. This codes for CSVEGPNEKLFF.

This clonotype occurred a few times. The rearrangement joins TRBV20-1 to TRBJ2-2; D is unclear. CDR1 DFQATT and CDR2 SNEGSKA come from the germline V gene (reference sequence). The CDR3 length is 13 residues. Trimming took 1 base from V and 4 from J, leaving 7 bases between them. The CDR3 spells CSARGSRTGELFF. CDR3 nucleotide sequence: TGCAGTGCTAGAGGTAGTCGCACCGGGGAGCTGTTTTTT.

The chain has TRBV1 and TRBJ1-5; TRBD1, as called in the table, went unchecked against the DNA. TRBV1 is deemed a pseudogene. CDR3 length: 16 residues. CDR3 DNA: TGCACCAGCAGCCAAAACCATCAGGGGAGCAATCAGCCCCAGCATTTT. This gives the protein CTSSQNHQGSNQPQHF.

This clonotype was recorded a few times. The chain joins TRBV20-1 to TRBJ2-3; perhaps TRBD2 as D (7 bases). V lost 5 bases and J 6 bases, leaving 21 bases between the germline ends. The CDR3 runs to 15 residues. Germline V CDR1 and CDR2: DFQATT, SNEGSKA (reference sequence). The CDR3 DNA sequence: TGCAGTGCTTCCCCAGGGGCGGGGGCGGGGGATACGCAGTATTTT. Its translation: CSASPGAGAGDTQYF.

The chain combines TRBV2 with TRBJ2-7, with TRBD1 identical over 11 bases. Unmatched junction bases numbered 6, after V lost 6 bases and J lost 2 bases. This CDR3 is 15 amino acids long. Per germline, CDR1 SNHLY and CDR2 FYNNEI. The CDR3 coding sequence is TGTGCCAGCAGATTCCGGGACAGGGGGGCCTACGAGCAGTACTTC. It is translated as CASRFRDRGAYEQYF.

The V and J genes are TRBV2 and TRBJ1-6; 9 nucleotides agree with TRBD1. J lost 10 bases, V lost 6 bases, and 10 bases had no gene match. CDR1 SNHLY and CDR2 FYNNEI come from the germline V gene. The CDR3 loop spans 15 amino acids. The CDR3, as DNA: TGTGCCAGCAGGAATTACGGGACAGGGTCCTCACCCCTCCACTTT. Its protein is CASRNYGTGSSPLHF.

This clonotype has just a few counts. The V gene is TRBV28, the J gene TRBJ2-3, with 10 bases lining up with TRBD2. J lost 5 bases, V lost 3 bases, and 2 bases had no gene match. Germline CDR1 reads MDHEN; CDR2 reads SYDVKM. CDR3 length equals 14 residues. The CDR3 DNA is TGTGCCAGCAGTTTCAGCGGGGGGGTAGATACGCAGTATTTT. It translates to CASSFSGGVDTQYF.

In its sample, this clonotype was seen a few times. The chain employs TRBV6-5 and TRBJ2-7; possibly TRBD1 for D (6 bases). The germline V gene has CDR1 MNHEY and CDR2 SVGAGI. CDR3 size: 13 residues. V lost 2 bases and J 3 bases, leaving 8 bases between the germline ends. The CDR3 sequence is CASSYQGYYEQYF. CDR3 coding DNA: TGTGCCAGCAGTTACCAGGGGTACTACGAGCAGTACTTC.